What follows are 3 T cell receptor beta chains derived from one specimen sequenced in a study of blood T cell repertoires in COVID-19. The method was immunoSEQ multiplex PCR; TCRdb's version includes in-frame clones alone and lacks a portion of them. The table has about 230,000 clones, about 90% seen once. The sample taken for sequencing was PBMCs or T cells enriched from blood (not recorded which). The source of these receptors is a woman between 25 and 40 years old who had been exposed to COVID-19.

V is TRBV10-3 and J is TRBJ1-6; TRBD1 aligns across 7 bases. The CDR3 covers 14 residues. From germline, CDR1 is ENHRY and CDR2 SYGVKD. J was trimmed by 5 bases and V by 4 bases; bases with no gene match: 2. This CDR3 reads CAISGDSNNSPLHF. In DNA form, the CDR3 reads TGTGCCATCAGTGGGGACAGTAATAATTCACCCCTCCACTTT.

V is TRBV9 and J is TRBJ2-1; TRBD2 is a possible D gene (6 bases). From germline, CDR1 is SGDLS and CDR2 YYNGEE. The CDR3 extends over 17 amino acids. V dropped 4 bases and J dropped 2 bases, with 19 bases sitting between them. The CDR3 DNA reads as TGTGCCAGCAGCACTCCGTCCGGGACTGGCCCCTACAATGAGCAGTTCTTC. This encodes CASSTPSGTGPYNEQFF. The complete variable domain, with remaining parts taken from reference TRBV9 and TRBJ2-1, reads DSGVTQTPKHLITATGQRVTLRCSPRSGDLSVYWYQQSLDQGLQFLIQYYNGEERAKGNILERFSAQQFPDLHSELNLSSLELGDSALYFCASSTPSGTGPYNEQFFGPGTRLTVL.

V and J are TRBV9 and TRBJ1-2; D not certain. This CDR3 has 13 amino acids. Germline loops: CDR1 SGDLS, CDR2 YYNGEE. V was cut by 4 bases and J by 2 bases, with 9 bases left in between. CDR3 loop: CASSLGGNYGYTF. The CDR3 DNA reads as TGTGCCAGCAGCCTTGGAGGCAACTATGGCTACACCTTC.